The T cell receptor beta chain under discussion was sequenced for a study of T cell repertoires in cytomegalovirus infection. As concerns this clonotype: What it binds is not known.

MiXCR, run by TCRdb on the reads, gives a single entry per CDR3 protein. Of approximately 730,000 distinct CDR3 sequences in the sample, 25% to 35% were seen once. Germline CDR1 LNHDA, CDR2 SQIVND (reference sequence). Trimming took off 7 bases at V and 7 bases at J, with 19 bases between the two ends. This CDR3 region has 14 residues. The chain links TRBV19 to TRBJ1-1, with D possibly TRBD1 on 6 matching bases. The receptor's source is a human donor in good health (CMV status not recorded). Some clones in this sample may be carry-over from other donors' samples. Here the sequenced sample was cultured CD8+ T cells from PBMCs, taken from culture after CMV antigen stimulation. In DNA, the CDR3 is TGTGCCAGTACCGTCGATCGGGGGCTCAGTGAAGCTTTCTTT. This translates into CASTVDRGLSEAFF.